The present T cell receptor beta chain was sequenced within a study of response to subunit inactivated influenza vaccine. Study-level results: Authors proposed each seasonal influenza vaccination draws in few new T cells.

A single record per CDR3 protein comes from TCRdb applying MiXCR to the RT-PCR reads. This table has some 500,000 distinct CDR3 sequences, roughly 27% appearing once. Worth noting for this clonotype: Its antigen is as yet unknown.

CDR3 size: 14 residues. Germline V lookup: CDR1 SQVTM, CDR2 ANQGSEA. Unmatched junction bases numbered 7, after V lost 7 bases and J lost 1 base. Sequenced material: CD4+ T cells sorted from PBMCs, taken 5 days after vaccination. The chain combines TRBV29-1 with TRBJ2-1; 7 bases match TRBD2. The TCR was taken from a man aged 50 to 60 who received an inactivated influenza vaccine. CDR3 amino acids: CSGLKGGSYNEQFF. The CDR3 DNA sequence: TGCAGCGGCCTGAAGGGAGGGTCCTACAATGAGCAGTTCTTC.